This T cell receptor beta chain was captured in a study of cytomegalovirus exposure and HLA in healthy donors. Study information: HLA-typed donors were the source of roughly 85 million unique TCRs held in an early data release. Of all 370 or so donors who were genotyped, around 82% belonged to the Caucasian-associated ancestry cluster.

Vbeta (60) and Jbeta (13) primers were used in the PCR. Repertoires were generated with immunoSEQ multiplex PCR, while TCRdb's copy carries only in-frame clones and drops some. The repertoire holds nearly 200,000 clones, with 77% as singletons. On this clone itself: Its target is unknown.

Germline-derived CDR1 and CDR2 are SGDLS and YYNGEE. V lost 4 bases to trimming and J lost 4 bases; unmatched junction nucleotides: 7. The CDR3 is made up of 14 amino acids. Findings and caveats of the study: After further analysis at a later stage, some 15,000 TCR beta sequences were associated with HLA alleles at 0.05 false discovery rate.

The rearrangement links TRBV9 to TRBJ2-7; 8 bases agree with TRBD1. This receptor was taken from a woman in her thirties in good health and CMV-seropositive. The sample consisted of PBMCs. CDR3 DNA: TGTGCCAGCAGCCGGACAGGGTATTCGTACGAGCAGTACTTC. Protein product: CASSRTGYSYEQYF.